The rows below give T cell receptor beta chains drawn from one sample of a study of early T cells in non-severe SARS-CoV-2 infection. From the 5' RACE reads, TCRdb called clonotypes with MiXCR, one entry per CDR3 protein. Of tens of thousands of distinct CDR3 sequences in the sample, roughly 5.3% were seen once. The sample was whole blood. These receptor sequences come from an adult who was a healthcare worker with PCR-confirmed SARS-CoV-2 infection or an uninfected control (not recorded which). The CDR3 runs from the conserved cysteine through the conserved F or W. D genes are given only for firm matches. Clone sizes are given selectively: once, few, many, or a class where the clone is expanded.

D: NA
V: TRBV11-1
J: TRBJ2-5
size: NA
DNA: TGTGCCAGCAGAGTTGGTGGCAGGTCAGTGGAGACCCAGTACTTC
CDR3: CASRVGGRSVETQYF

D: NA
V: TRBV7-9
J: TRBJ2-1
size: many
DNA: TGTGCCAGCAGCTTAGTGGGTTATGAGCAGTTCTTC
CDR3: CASSLVGYEQFF

D: NA
V: TRBV7-6
J: TRBJ2-7
size: few
DNA: TGTGCCAGCAGCAGACCGGGACCGTTCTACGAGCAGTACTTC
CDR3: CASSRPGPFYEQYF

D: TRBD1
V: TRBV5-1
J: TRBJ1-2
size: NA
DNA: TGCGCCAGCAGCTTGTCACAGGGGAACTATGGCTACACCTTC
CDR3: CASSLSQGNYGYTF

D: NA
V: TRBV4-3
J: TRBJ2-2
size: many
DNA: TGCGCCAGCAGCCAAAAAAACACCGGGGAGCTGTTTTTT
CDR3: CASSQKNTGELFF

D: TRBD1
V: TRBV30
J: TRBJ2-5
size: many
DNA: TGTGCCTGGAGTGTACCGACAGGGGGCAGGGAGACCCAGTACTTC
CDR3: CAWSVPTGGRETQYF

D: TRBD2
V: TRBV18
J: TRBJ2-1
size: many
DNA: TGTGCCAGCTCGCCTTTACTCGGCGGGAGGTCCTACAATGAGCAGTTCTTC
CDR3: CASSPLLGGRSYNEQFF

D: NA
V: TRBV6-2/TRBV6-3
J: TRBJ2-3
size: many
DNA: TGTGCCAGCAGGGGGGCAGCTCGGGCAGATACGCAGTATTTT
CDR3: CASRGAARADTQYF

D: NA
V: TRBV12-3/TRBV12-4
J: TRBJ2-5
size: many
DNA: TGTGCCAGCAGTTTAAGGGCCCGCCTGGGCGGGACCCAGTACTTC
CDR3: CASSLRARLGGTQYF

D: NA
V: TRBV4-3
J: TRBJ1-2
size: few
DNA: TGCGCCAGCAGCCAAGACGGCTACTATAACTATGGCTACACCTTC
CDR3: CASSQDGYYNYGYTF

D: TRBD2
V: TRBV3-1
J: TRBJ2-7
size: many
DNA: TGTGCCAGCAGCCAAGGAATTCCTAGCGGGAGCTCCTACGAGCAGTACTTC
CDR3: CASSQGIPSGSSYEQYF

D: TRBD2
V: TRBV18
J: TRBJ2-1
size: many
DNA: TGTGCCAGCTCACGTGGGCGGGGGGGCCCCGTCGGTGAGCAGTTCTTC
CDR3: CASSRGRGGPVGEQFF

D: NA
V: TRBV2
J: TRBJ2-2
size: NA
DNA: TGTGCCAGCAGTGAAATGGCGGGGGCGCACACCGGGGAGCTGTTTTTT
CDR3: CASSEMAGAHTGELFF

D: TRBD1
V: TRBV19
J: TRBJ1-4
size: many
DNA: TGTGCCAGTCAGGACCGGGACAGGGGAGGCGAAAAACTGTTTTTT
CDR3: CASQDRDRGGEKLFF

D: NA
V: TRBV29-1
J: TRBJ1-2
size: many
DNA: TGCAGCGTTGAAGCAACATTGGGGGGGCGCCTCTATGGCTACACCTTC
CDR3: CSVEATLGGRLYGYTF

D: TRBD1
V: TRBV3-1
J: TRBJ1-2
size: many
DNA: TGTGCCAGCAGCTTAGGACAGGGGACCGGCTACACCTTC
CDR3: CASSLGQGTGYTF

D: NA
V: TRBV11-2
J: TRBJ2-7
size: many
DNA: TGTGCCAGCAGCTTAGCCGTGGGAGAAAACGAGCAGTACTTC
CDR3: CASSLAVGENEQYF

D: TRBD1
V: TRBV14
J: TRBJ1-2
size: many
DNA: TGTGCCAGCAGCCATACAGGGGCCCGCTATGGCTACACCTTC
CDR3: CASSHTGARYGYTF

D: NA
V: TRBV18
J: TRBJ2-5
size: NA
DNA: TGTGCCAGCTCACCAAGAGAATCGGGGGAGACCCAGTACTTC
CDR3: CASSPRESGETQYF

D: TRBD2
V: TRBV3-1
J: TRBJ2-5
size: many
DNA: TGTGCCAGCAGCCAGAGCGGGGGGGCTTGGGAGACCCAGTACTTC
CDR3: CASSQSGGAWETQYF

D: TRBD2
V: TRBV11-2
J: TRBJ2-2
size: NA
DNA: TGTGCCAGCAGCCAATGGAGCGGGGTTCGTGGGGAGCTGTTTTTT
CDR3: CASSQWSGVRGELFF

D: NA
V: TRBV28
J: TRBJ2-7
size: NA
DNA: TGTGCCAGCAGTTTATTGTCGGGACTGAGGCAAAGGGAGCAGTACTTC
CDR3: CASSLLSGLRQREQYF

D: NA
V: TRBV20-1
J: TRBJ2-7
size: many
DNA: TGCAGTGCTAGACCACGGGACTTCTCCTACGAGCAGTACTTC
CDR3: CSARPRDFSYEQYF

D: TRBD2
V: TRBV5-4
J: TRBJ2-2
size: many
DNA: TGTGCCAGCAGCTTCGGACTAGCGGGAGGTGGCACCGGGGAGCTGTTTTTT
CDR3: CASSFGLAGGGTGELFF

D: NA
V: TRBV20-1
J: TRBJ1-5
size: many
DNA: TGCAGTGCTGGCCCCCAGGGCAGGCCCCAGCATTTT
CDR3: CSAGPQGRPQHF

D: TRBD2
V: TRBV5-1
J: TRBJ2-1
size: NA
DNA: TGCGCCAGCAGCTTCGGTAGTGCGGGAGTATACAATGAGCAGTTCTTC
CDR3: CASSFGSAGVYNEQFF

D: NA
V: TRBV19
J: TRBJ2-5
size: NA
DNA: TGTGCCAGTGCGCCCGCGACAGCTTATATCCAAGAGACCCAGTACTTC
CDR3: CASAPATAYIQETQYF

D: NA
V: TRBV20-1
J: TRBJ2-5
size: many
DNA: TGCAGTGCCCCCGTAGGGTCCCAAGAGACCCAGTACTTC
CDR3: CSAPVGSQETQYF

D: NA
V: TRBV6-1
J: TRBJ2-3
size: many
DNA: TGTGCCAGCAGCTTTAGCGGTGATACGCAGTATTTT
CDR3: CASSFSGDTQYF

D: NA
V: TRBV6-6
J: TRBJ1-1
size: many
DNA: TGTGCCAGCAGTTCTTCACTGAACACTGAAGCTTTCTTT
CDR3: CASSSSLNTEAFF

D: NA
V: TRBV2
J: TRBJ1-2
size: many
DNA: TGTGCCAGCACAGGGAACTATGGCTACACCTTC
CDR3: CASTGNYGYTF

D: TRBD1
V: TRBV20-1
J: TRBJ2-7
size: many
DNA: TGCAGTGCTGCGGCCCACAGGGGTTCAGCCTACGAGCAGTACTTC
CDR3: CSAAAHRGSAYEQYF

D: NA
V: TRBV4-2
J: TRBJ2-2
size: NA
DNA: TGTGCCAGCAGTCAAGGATGGACCGGGGAGCTGTTTTTT
CDR3: CASSQGWTGELFF

D: NA
V: TRBV12-3/TRBV12-4
J: TRBJ2-2
size: NA
DNA: TGTGCCAGCAGTTTTAGTTGGAACACCGGGGAGCTGTTTTTT
CDR3: CASSFSWNTGELFF

D: NA
V: TRBV11-3
J: TRBJ2-1
size: many
DNA: TGTGCCAGCAGCTCAAGGACCCGGGGGTCCTACAATGAGCAGTTCTTC
CDR3: CASSSRTRGSYNEQFF

D: TRBD2
V: TRBV10-3
J: TRBJ2-3
size: NA
DNA: TGTGCCATCACTCCGGGACTAGAAACAGATACGCAGTATTTT
CDR3: CAITPGLETDTQYF

D: TRBD1
V: TRBV2
J: TRBJ1-2
size: few
DNA: TGTGCCAGCATTTTCCCCGGGACAGCCAGTGGCTACACCTTC
CDR3: CASIFPGTASGYTF